This is a list of T cell receptor beta chains from one sample in a study of OX40 agonist ivuxolimab in advanced cancers. This table comes from immunoSEQ multiplex PCR, and its TCRdb copy is limited to in-frame clones, with some not included. This repertoire shows about 32,000 clones, around 80% found once; its top ten account for less than 20%. The sequencing here drew on CD4+ or CD8+ T cells sorted from blood, taken in a trial of the OX40 agonist ivuxolimab. All receptors derive from an adult with an advanced solid tumor such as melanoma, head and neck, liver or kidney cancer. Each CDR3 is given with its conserved first and last residue. The D gene is left open where the match is weak. Some rows mark clone size as missing; the rest say once, few, many or name a class of expanded clone.

v_call	clone_size	j_call	d_call	cdr3_length	cdr3_nt	cdr3_aa
TRBV10-3	NA	TRBJ2-6	NA	17	TGTACCATCAGTGAACAGGGAGACGCCTCTGGGGCCAACGTCCTGACTTTC	CTISEQGDASGANVLTF
TRBV5-6	NA	TRBJ2-7	NA	14	TGTGCCAGCAGCCCGTGGGGGGCACCCTACGAGCAGTACTTC	CASSPWGAPYEQYF
TRBV7-6	once	TRBJ2-7	NA	13	TGTGCCAGCAGCCCCTACCCAGGGGGGGAGCAGTACTTC	CASSPYPGGEQYF
TRBV15	NA	TRBJ2-5	NA	17	TGTGCCACCAGCAGGTACAGGGAGGAGGGGGTAGGAGAGACCCAGTACTTC	CATSRYREEGVGETQYF
TRBV6-5	NA	TRBJ2-1	NA	15	TGTGCCAGCGCACCCGGGCCCCTCTCAAACAATGAGCAGTTCTTC	CASAPGPLSNNEQFF
TRBV28	once	TRBJ1-2	TRBD1	17	TGTGCCAGCAGTTCCCTTATTGGTACAGGGGGCAACTATGGCTACACCTTC	CASSSLIGTGGNYGYTF
TRBV19	NA	TRBJ2-5	NA	13	TGTGCCAGTAATGAGCCAGGGACGGAGACCCAGTACTTC	CASNEPGTETQYF
TRBV28	NA	TRBJ1-2	NA	15	TGTGCCAGCAGTTTATGGGCAGGACCTAACTATGGCTACACCTTC	CASSLWAGPNYGYTF
TRBV7-2	NA	TRBJ2-1	TRBD2	17	TGTGCCAGCAGCTCCCCCGGGGTAGCGGGGGGTTTTAATGAGCAGTTCTTC	CASSSPGVAGGFNEQFF
TRBV9	NA	TRBJ1-5	NA	14	TGTGCCAGCAGCGGGACGGGTAGCAATCAGCCCCAGCATTTT	CASSGTGSNQPQHF
TRBV6-6	NA	TRBJ2-1	TRBD2	14	TGTGCCAGCAGCCCGACTAGCGGCTACAATGAGCAGTTCTTC	CASSPTSGYNEQFF
TRBV11-3	NA	TRBJ2-7	NA	12	TGTGCCAGCAGCTTAGAGGGCCACGAGCAGTACTTC	CASSLEGHEQYF
TRBV28	NA	TRBJ2-1	NA	15	TGTGCCAGCAGTTTTCCTCTCGTCACCTACAATGAGCAGTTCTTC	CASSFPLVTYNEQFF
TRBV7-9	NA	TRBJ2-1	NA	15	TGTGCCAGCAGCCTCCAAAAGGGCTCCTACAATGAGCAGTTCTTC	CASSLQKGSYNEQFF
TRBV29-1	NA	TRBJ2-3	NA	15	TGCAGCGTTGAGGCTAGCTTGGGGCCTTCAGATACGCAGTATTTT	CSVEASLGPSDTQYF
TRBV12-5	once	TRBJ2-3	NA	15	TGTGCTAGTGGCCAGGGTTTTTCCGGCACAGATACGCAGTATTTT	CASGQGFSGTDTQYF
TRBV28	few	TRBJ2-3	TRBD2	16	TGTGCCAGCAGTTTACAGACTAGCGGGGGGGGAGATACGCAGTATTTT	CASSLQTSGGGDTQYF
TRBV6-1	NA	TRBJ2-1	TRBD1	10	TGTGCCAGCAGTAAGGACAGGGAGCTCTTC	CASSKDRELF
TRBV7-5	NA	TRBJ2-1	NA	17	TGTGTCAGAAGCTTAGTTGCCGCGGGAGGTTTCTACAATGAGCAGTTCTTC	CVRSLVAAGGFYNEQFF
TRBV7-9	NA	TRBJ1-1	NA	13	TGTGCCTCCTCGTCGGTAACGGGAACTGAAGCTTTCTTT	CASSSVTGTEAFF
TRBV7-6	NA	TRBJ2-5	NA	15	TGTGCCAGCAGCTTAGTAGGTCTGGTCGAAGAGACCCAGTACTTC	CASSLVGLVEETQYF
TRBV28	NA	TRBJ1-2	TRBD1	15	TGTGCCAGCAGTTTACGATATACCGGGACAGAGGGCTACACCTTC	CASSLRYTGTEGYTF
TRBV5-6	NA	TRBJ1-2	NA	14	TGTGCCAGCAGCTACCCTGGGGGTAACTATGGCTACACCTTC	CASSYPGGNYGYTF
TRBV4-3	NA	TRBJ2-1	TRBD1	17	TGCGCCAGCAGCCAACGCTGGCAGGGCAGGGGGCCAAATGAGCAGTTCTTC	CASSQRWQGRGPNEQFF
TRBV9	NA	TRBJ1-2	NA	16	TGTGCCAGCAGCGCCCCTACACGGGAGGTTAACTATGGCTACACCTTC	CASSAPTREVNYGYTF
TRBV4-1	NA	TRBJ2-7	NA	14	TGCGCCAGCAGCCAAGCGGACAGTACCTACGAGCAGTACTTC	CASSQADSTYEQYF
TRBV4-3	NA	TRBJ2-3	NA	16	TGCGCCAGCAGCCAAGATTCCGGGCCCGGCACAGATACGCAGTATTTT	CASSQDSGPGTDTQYF
TRBV12-5	NA	TRBJ2-1	NA	13	TGTGCTAGTCGATTAAGCTCCTACAATGAGCAGTTCTTC	CASRLSSYNEQFF
TRBV10-1	NA	TRBJ2-7	NA	17	TGCGCCAGCAGTGACCTCCAGGTGATCGGGGACTCCTACGAGCAGTACTTC	CASSDLQVIGDSYEQYF
TRBV7-8	NA	TRBJ1-1	TRBD1	12	TGTGCCAGCAGCTTTGGGCTGACAGGGGCTTTCTTT	CASSFGLTGAFF
TRBV6-1	few	TRBJ1-5	NA	13	TGTGCCAGCAGGGAATATAGCAATCAGCCCCAGCATTTT	CASREYSNQPQHF
TRBV5-4	NA	TRBJ2-3	TRBD2	18	TGTGCCAGCAGCTTAGGACTAGCGGGAGGGCGGAACACAGATACGCAGTATTTT	CASSLGLAGGRNTDTQYF
TRBV28	NA	TRBJ1-1	NA	14	TGTGCCACCTCTGTAGGGCGGGTTGCCACTGAAGCTTTCTTT	CATSVGRVATEAFF
TRBV28	NA	TRBJ2-7	TRBD1	15	TGTGCCAGCACCATATGGACAGGAAGGGCCTACGAGCAGTACTTC	CASTIWTGRAYEQYF
TRBV2	NA	TRBJ2-7	NA	15	TGTGCCAGCAGTGACCTAGCGCTCCCTCCCTACGAGCAGTACTTC	CASSDLALPPYEQYF
TRBV7-2	NA	TRBJ2-6	NA	15	TGTGCCAGCAGTTTTCGGATTAATGGGGCCAACGTCCTGACTTTC	CASSFRINGANVLTF
TRBV6-5	NA	TRBJ2-2	TRBD1	15	TGTGCCAGCAGGGACAGGTATCGGAGCACCGGGGAGCTGTTTTTT	CASRDRYRSTGELFF
TRBV2	NA	TRBJ1-2	NA	11	TGTGCCAGCAGTGGAGGGCGAGGCTACACCTTC	CASSGGRGYTF
TRBV2	few	TRBJ2-4	NA	17	TGTGCCAGCAGTGGGCTCGTCCGGGCTTTAGCCTTAAACATTCAGTACTTC	CASSGLVRALALNIQYF
TRBV18	NA	TRBJ1-4	NA	14	TGTGCCAGCTCACCAGAGGTACTCCGGGAAAAACTGTTTTTT	CASSPEVLREKLFF
TRBV5-4	NA	TRBJ2-7	TRBD2	14	TGTGCCAGCAGCTTGACTAGCGAGACCTACGAGCAGTACTTC	CASSLTSETYEQYF
TRBV7-8	NA	TRBJ2-7	TRBD1	14	TGTGCCAGCAGCTTAGCACAGGGGGCGCACGAGCAGTACTTC	CASSLAQGAHEQYF
TRBV5-6	NA	TRBJ2-7	TRBD2	15	TGTGCCAGCAGCTACCTGGGACTAGCGGCCTACGAGCAGTACTTC	CASSYLGLAAYEQYF
TRBV19	NA	TRBJ1-1	TRBD1	14	TGTGCCAGTAGTATGACAGGGCTCGGCACTGAAGCTTTCTTT	CASSMTGLGTEAFF
TRBV19	NA	TRBJ2-7	TRBD1	14	TGTGCCAGTACTAGGACAGGGGCCCCCTACGAGCAGTACTTC	CASTRTGAPYEQYF